The T cell receptor (beta chain) under discussion was sequenced for a study of CD8+CD57+ T cells in acquired aplastic anemia. Study details: Sorted CD4+ and CD8+ cell DNA averaged roughly 3.2 ug.

The TCR beta profiling, which covered VDJ combination and CDR3 sequence, was carried out using genomic DNA as the template. Via MiXCR, TCRdb re-called the reads, giving one row per CDR3 protein. The sample records approximately 170,000 distinct CDR3 sequences, over 40% being singletons. Previously, flow cytometry had revealed CD8+CD57+ cell expansion in the patients chosen for sequencing. Everyone among the patients had severe acquired aplastic anemia. V was clipped by 3 bases and J by 6 bases; unmatched bases: 8. Germline V gene sequence: CDR1 ENHRY, CDR2 SYGVKD. The CDR3 runs 16 residues. The rearrangement links TRBV10-3 to TRBJ2-3; 11 bases line up with TRBD2. The sequence was obtained from a human donor with aplastic anemia. Specimen: sorted CD4+, CD8+, or CD8+CD57+ T cells (not recorded which) from PBMCs. The CDR3 nucleotides are TGTGCCATCAGTGACCTGACTAGCGGGATGGCCGATACGCAGTATTTT. Its translation: CAISDLTSGMADTQYF.